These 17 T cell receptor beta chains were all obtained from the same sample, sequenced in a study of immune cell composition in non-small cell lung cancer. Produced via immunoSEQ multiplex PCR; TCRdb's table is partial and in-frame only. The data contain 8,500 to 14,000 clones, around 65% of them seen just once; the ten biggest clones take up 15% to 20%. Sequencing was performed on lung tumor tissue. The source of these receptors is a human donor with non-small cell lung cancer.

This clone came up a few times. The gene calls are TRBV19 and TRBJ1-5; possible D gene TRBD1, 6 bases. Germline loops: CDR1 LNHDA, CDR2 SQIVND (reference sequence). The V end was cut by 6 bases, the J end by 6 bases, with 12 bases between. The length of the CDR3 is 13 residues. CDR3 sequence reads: CASSRQVFQPQHF. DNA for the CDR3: TGTGCCAGTAGCAGACAGGTATTTCAGCCCCAGCATTTT.

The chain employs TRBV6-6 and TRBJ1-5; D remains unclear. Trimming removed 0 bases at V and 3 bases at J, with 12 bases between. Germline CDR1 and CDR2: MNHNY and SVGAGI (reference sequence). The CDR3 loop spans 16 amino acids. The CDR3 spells CASSYSPGVNNQPQHF. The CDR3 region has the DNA TGTGCCAGCAGTTACTCGCCCGGGGTTAACAATCAGCCCCAGCATTTT.

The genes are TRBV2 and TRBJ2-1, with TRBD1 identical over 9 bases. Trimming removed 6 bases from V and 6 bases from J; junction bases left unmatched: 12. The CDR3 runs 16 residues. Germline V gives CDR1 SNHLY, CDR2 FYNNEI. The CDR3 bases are TGTGCCAGCAGGGGACAGGGTGCTGAAGCCGGCAATGAGCAGTTCTTC. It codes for CASRGQGAEAGNEQFF.

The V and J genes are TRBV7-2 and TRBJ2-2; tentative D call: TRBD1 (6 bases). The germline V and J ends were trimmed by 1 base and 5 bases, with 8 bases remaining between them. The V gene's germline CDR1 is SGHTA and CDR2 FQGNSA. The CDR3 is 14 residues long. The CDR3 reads CASSLGGGTGELFF. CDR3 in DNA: TGTGCCAGCAGCTTAGGAGGGGGTACCGGGGAGCTGTTTTTT.

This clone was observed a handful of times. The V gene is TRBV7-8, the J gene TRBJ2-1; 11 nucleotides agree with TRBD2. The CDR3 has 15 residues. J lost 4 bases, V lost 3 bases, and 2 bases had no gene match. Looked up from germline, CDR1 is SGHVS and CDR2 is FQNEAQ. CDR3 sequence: CASSFPSGRYNEQFF. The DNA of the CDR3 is TGTGCCAGCAGCTTTCCTAGCGGGAGGTACAATGAGCAGTTCTTC.

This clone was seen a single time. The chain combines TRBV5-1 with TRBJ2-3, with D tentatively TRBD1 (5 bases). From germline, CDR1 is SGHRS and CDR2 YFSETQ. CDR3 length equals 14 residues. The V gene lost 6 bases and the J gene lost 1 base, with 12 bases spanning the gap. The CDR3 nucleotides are TGCGCCAGCATGGAAGGGGTCGGCACAGATACGCAGTATTTT. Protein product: CASMEGVGTDTQYF.

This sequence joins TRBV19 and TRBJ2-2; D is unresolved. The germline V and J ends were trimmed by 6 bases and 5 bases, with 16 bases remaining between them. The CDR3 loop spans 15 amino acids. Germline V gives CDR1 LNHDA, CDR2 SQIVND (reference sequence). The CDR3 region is CASSPFLGVTGELFF. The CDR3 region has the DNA TGTGCCAGTAGCCCCTTTCTTGGAGTTACCGGGGAGCTGTTTTTT.

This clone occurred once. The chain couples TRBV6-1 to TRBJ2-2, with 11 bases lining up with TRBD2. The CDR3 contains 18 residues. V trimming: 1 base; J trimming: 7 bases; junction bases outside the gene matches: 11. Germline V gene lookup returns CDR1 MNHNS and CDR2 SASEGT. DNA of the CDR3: TGTGCCAGCAGTGAAGGGCTTACTAGCGGGAGATTCGGCGGGGAGCTGTTTTTT. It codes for CASSEGLTSGRFGGELFF.

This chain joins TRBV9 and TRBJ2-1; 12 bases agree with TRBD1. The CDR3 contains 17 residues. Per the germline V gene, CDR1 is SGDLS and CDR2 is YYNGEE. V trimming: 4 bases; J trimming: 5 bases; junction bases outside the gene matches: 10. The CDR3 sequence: CASSYPRGQGANNEQFF. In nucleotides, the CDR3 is TGTGCCAGCAGCTACCCTAGGGGACAGGGGGCCAACAATGAGCAGTTCTTC.

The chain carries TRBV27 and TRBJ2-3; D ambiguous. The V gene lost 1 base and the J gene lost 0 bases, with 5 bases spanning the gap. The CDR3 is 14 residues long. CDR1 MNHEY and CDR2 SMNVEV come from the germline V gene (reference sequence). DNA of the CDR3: TGTGCCAGCAGTTTATGGGCTAGCACAGATACGCAGTATTTT. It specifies CASSLWASTDTQYF.

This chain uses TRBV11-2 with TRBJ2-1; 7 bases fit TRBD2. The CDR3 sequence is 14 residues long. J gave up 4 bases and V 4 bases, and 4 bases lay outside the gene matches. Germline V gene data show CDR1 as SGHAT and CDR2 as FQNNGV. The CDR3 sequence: CASSSAGIYNEQFF. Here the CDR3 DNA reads TGTGCCAGCAGCTCAGCGGGGATTTACAATGAGCAGTTCTTC.

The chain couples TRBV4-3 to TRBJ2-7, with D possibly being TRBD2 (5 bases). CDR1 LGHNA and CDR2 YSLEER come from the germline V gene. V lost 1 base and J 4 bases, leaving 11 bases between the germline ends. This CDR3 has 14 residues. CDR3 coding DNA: TGCGCCAGCAGCCAAGCAAGAGGGTTATACGAGCAGTACTTC. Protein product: CASSQARGLYEQYF.

In DNA form, the CDR3 reads TGTGCCAGCTCACCATGCAGGGGTTGTAATGAAAAACTGTTTTTT. This gives the protein CASSPCRGCNEKLFF. The chain carries TRBV18 and TRBJ1-4; D might be TRBD1 (6 bases). This CDR3 has 15 amino acids. Germline assignment: CDR1 KGHSH and CDR2 LQKENI. V lost 2 bases and J lost 4, with 11 bases in between. The full variable domain, its missing parts supplied by reference TRBV18 and TRBJ1-4, is NAGVMQNPRHLVRRRGQEARLRCSPMKGHSHVYWYRQLPEEGLKFMVYLQKENIIDESGMPKERFSAEFPKEGPSILRIQQVVRGDSAAYFCASSPCRGCNEKLFFGSGTQLSVL.

The CDR3 nucleotides are TGTGCCAGCAGCTTGGTAGACAGGGGGGAGACCCAGTACTTC. This gives the protein CASSLVDRGETQYF. V is TRBV5-6 and J is TRBJ2-5, with 9 positions matching TRBD1. The CDR3 is 14 amino acids. Germline V gives CDR1 SGHDT, CDR2 YYEEEE. The J segment lost 5 bases and the V segment lost 0 bases, leaving 2 bases of the junction unmatched.

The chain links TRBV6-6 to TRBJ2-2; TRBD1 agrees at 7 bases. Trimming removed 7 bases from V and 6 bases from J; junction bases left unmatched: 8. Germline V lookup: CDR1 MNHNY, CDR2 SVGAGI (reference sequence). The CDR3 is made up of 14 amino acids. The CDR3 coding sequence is TGTGCCAGCAACTACGGGCAGGGGGCCGGGGAGCTGTTTTTT. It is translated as CASNYGQGAGELFF.

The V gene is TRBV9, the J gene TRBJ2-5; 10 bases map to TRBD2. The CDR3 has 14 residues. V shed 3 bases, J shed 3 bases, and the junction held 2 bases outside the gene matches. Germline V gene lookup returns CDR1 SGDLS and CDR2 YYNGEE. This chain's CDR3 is CASSATSGEETQYF. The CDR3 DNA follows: TGTGCCAGCAGCGCCACTAGCGGGGAAGAGACCCAGTACTTC. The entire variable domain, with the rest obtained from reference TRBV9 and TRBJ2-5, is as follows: DSGVTQTPKHLITATGQRVTLRCSPRSGDLSVYWYQQSLDQGLQFLIQYYNGEERAKGNILERFSAQQFPDLHSELNLSSLELGDSALYFCASSATSGEETQYFGPGTRLLVL.

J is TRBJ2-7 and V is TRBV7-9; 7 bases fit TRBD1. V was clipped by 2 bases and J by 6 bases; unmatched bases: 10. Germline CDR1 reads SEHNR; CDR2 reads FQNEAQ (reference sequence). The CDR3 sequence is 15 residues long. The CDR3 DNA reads TGTGCCAGCAGCTTAATCCGCGACAGGGCAGGCGAGCAGTACTTC. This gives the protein CASSLIRDRAGEQYF.